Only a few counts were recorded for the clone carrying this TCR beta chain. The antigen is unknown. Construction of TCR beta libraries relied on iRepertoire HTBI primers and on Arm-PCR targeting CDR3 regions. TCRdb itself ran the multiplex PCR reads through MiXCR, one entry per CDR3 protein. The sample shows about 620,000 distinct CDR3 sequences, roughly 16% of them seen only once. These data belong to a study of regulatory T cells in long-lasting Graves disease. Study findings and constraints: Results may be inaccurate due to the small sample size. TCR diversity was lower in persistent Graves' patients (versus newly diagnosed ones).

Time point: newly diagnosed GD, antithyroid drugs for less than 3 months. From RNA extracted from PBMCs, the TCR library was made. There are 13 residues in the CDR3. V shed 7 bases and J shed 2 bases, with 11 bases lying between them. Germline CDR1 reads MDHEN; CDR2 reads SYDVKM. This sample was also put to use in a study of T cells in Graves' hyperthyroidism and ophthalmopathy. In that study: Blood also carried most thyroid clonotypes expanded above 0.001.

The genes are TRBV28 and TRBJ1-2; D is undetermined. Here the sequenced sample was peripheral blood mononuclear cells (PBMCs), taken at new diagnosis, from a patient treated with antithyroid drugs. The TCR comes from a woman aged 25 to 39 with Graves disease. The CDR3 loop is CASTRGLNYGYTF. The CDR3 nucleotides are TGTGCCAGCACCAGAGGGTTAAACTATGGCTACACCTTC.